This T cell receptor (beta chain) is drawn from a study of graft-versus-host responses after intestinal transplantation. Study background: Isolated intestinal, liver-intestinal, or multivisceral transplants had been given to the recipients. Tacrolimus plus steroids were given to all recipients for around three years, preceded by anti-thymocyte globulin induction.

On this clone: Its antigen remains unidentified.

Assay used: immunoSEQ multiplex PCR; TCRdb lists only in-frame clones, some missing. Here the sample spans approximately 120,000 clones, approximately 94% being singletons. General observations from the study: Within the allografts of patients who had graft-donor T cell macrochimerism, graft-versus-host to host-versus-graft clonal ratios were high.

The TCR comes from a human donor who received an intestinal transplant. Source: unstimulated CD4+ T cells sorted from spleen or lymph node cells, taken before intestinal transplant.

The DNA of the CDR3 is TGCAGCGTAGCCGACCGGCTACTATCCTACGAGCAGTACTTC. Residues: CSVADRLLSYEQYF. The J gene is TRBJ2-7, the V gene TRBV29-1; D is ambiguous. There are 14 residues in the CDR3. CDR1 is SQVTM and CDR2 is ANQGSEA in the germline V gene. V lost 6 bases and J 1 base, leaving 16 bases between the germline ends.